The 20 T cell receptor beta chains given below trace back to one sample, sequenced in a study of cytomegalovirus exposure and HLA in healthy donors. The method was immunoSEQ multiplex PCR; TCRdb's version includes in-frame clones alone and lacks a portion of them. The sample includes some 160,000 clones, 85% to 90% seen only once; the top ten take approximately 3.1%. Sample: PBMCs. The receptor set was obtained from a man younger than 35 in good health and CMV-seronegative.

The chain recombines TRBV28 with TRBJ1-1, with 8 bases lining up with TRBD1. The CDR3 has 17 residues. The germline V gene encodes CDR1 MDHEN and CDR2 SYDVKM. The junction had 16 bases not matched to a gene; V was cut back by 10 bases and J by 0 bases. The CDR3 loop is CATAGGTGFLMNTEAFF. Written as DNA, the CDR3 is TGTGCCACCGCCGGGGGGACAGGCTTCCTAATGAACACTGAAGCTTTCTTT.

The chain uses TRBV27 and TRBJ2-5, with D perhaps matching TRBD1 (6 bases). This CDR3 has 14 amino acids. V dropped 2 bases and J dropped 0 bases, with 7 bases sitting between them. In germline, CDR1 is MNHEY, CDR2 SMNVEV (reference sequence). CDR3 bases: TGTGCCAGCAGTTTAGGACAGAACCAAGAGACCCAGTACTTC. Translating gives CASSLGQNQETQYF.

The V gene is TRBV4-3, the J gene TRBJ2-1; TRBD2 matches 10 bases. Germline-derived CDR1 and CDR2 are LGHNA and YSLEER. This CDR3 has 18 amino acids. The junction had 12 bases not matched to a gene; V was cut back by 1 base and J by 6 bases. As DNA, the CDR3 is TGCGCCAGCAGCCAAGTACCGACTAGCGGGTGGGAGATCAATGAGCAGTTCTTC. Translated, it gives CASSQVPTSGWEINEQFF.

The chain links TRBV10-1 to TRBJ1-1, with 8 bases fitting TRBD1. V gave up 3 bases and J gave up 1 base; unmatched junction bases: 1. The length of the CDR3 is 14 residues. Germline-derived CDR1 and CDR2 are WNHNN and SYGVQD (reference sequence). The CDR3 DNA follows: TGCGCCAGCAGTGACGGACAGGGGAACACTGAAGCTTTCTTT. Its protein product is CASSDGQGNTEAFF.

The gene calls are TRBV5-1 and TRBJ2-1, with D possibly TRBD1 on 6 matching bases. Trimming removed 2 bases from V and 9 bases from J, with 18 bases in between. CDR1 SGHRS and CDR2 YFSETQ come from the germline V gene. This CDR3 region has 15 residues. The CDR3 nucleotides are TGCGCCAGCAGCTTAGGGACACTATCCCACGGTGAGCAGTTCTTC. This gives the protein CASSLGTLSHGEQFF.

The chain combines TRBV6-4 with TRBJ1-1, with 8 bases identical to TRBD1. J was trimmed by 3 bases and V by 0 bases; bases with no gene match: 3. CDR1 is MRHNA and CDR2 is SNTAGT in the germline V gene. This CDR3 has 15 residues. DNA of the CDR3: TGTGCCAGCAGTGACTCCCGCAGGGGGCACACTGAAGCTTTCTTT. It specifies CASSDSRRGHTEAFF.

The chain couples TRBV7-6 to TRBJ2-6; D gene unclear. Germline V CDR1 and CDR2: SGHVS, FNYEAQ. The V end was cut by 1 base, the J end by 2 bases, with 12 bases between. The CDR3 loop spans 17 amino acids. For the CDR3, the DNA is TGTGCCAGCAGCTTAGGAAGAATCAGAACTGGGGCCAACGTCCTGACTTTC. Its protein product is CASSLGRIRTGANVLTF.

The V call is TRBV11-2, the J call TRBJ2-6; D possibly corresponds to TRBD2 (6 bases). Germline V CDR1 and CDR2: SGHAT, FQNNGV. Trimming stripped 5 bases from V and 9 bases from J, with 14 bases between. The length of the CDR3 is 14 residues. This CDR3 is CASSPHAGSNVLTF. The CDR3 DNA sequence: TGTGCCAGCAGCCCCCACGCGGGGAGCAACGTCCTGACTTTC.

The CDR3 DNA reads TGTGCCAGCAGCTCAACCCCGGGACATGATCAGCCCCAGCATTTT. This translates into CASSSTPGHDQPQHF. The J gene is TRBJ1-5, the V gene TRBV7-9; D is perhaps TRBD1 (6 bases). Germline CDR1 is SEHNR and CDR2 is FQNEAQ (reference sequence). The V end was cut by 4 bases, the J end by 5 bases, with 15 bases between. The CDR3 is made up of 15 amino acids.

The chain recombines TRBV5-1 with TRBJ1-3; D not resolved. This CDR3 is 14 amino acids long. V was pared by 4 bases and J by 4 bases, with 12 bases between. Germline CDR1 reads SGHRS; CDR2 reads YFSETQ. CDR3 nucleotides: TGCGCCAGCAGCCGGGGAGGAGCGGGAAACACCATATATTTT. The encoded protein is CASSRGGAGNTIYF. Variable domain in full (rest from reference TRBV5-1 and TRBJ1-3): KAGVTQTPRYLIKTRGQQVTLSCSPISGHRSVSWYQQTPGQGLQFLFEYFSETQRNKGNFPGRFSGRQFSNSRSEMNVSTLELGDSALYLCASSRGGAGNTIYFGEGSWLTVV.

The CDR3 DNA reads TGTGCCAGCAGTTTAGCCCGGGTGGATCGCTATGGCTACACCTTC. Its translation is CASSLARVDRYGYTF. The J gene is TRBJ1-2, the V gene TRBV27; D remains unclear. The V and J ends lost 2 bases and 4 bases respectively, with 14 bases between them. CDR3 size: 15 residues. Germline V gene sequence: CDR1 MNHEY, CDR2 SMNVEV (reference sequence).

This chain links TRBV5-4 with TRBJ2-1; 7 bases agree with TRBD2. The germline CDR1 and CDR2 sequences are SGHNT and YYREEE (reference sequence). This CDR3 comprises 13 residues. The J segment lost 6 bases and the V segment lost 4 bases, leaving 4 bases of the junction unmatched. In DNA form, the CDR3 reads TGTGCCAGCAGCGAGTGGGGGGGCAATGAGCAGTTCTTC. Translation gives CASSEWGGNEQFF. The full variable domain, in which reference TRBV5-4 and TRBJ2-1 provide the parts outside the CDR3, is ETGVTQSPTHLIKTRGQQVTLRCSSQSGHNTVSWYQQALGQGPQFIFQYYREEENGRGNFPPRFSGLQFPNYSSELNVNALELDDSALYLCASSEWGGNEQFFGPGTRLTVL.

This chain connects TRBV5-6 to TRBJ1-5, with 12 nucleotides matching TRBD1. Trimming at V came to 4 bases and at J to 7 bases, leaving 3 bases not matched to a gene. Germline-derived CDR1 and CDR2 are SGHDT and YYEEEE. This CDR3 contains 14 residues. CDR3: CASSVGQGAQPQHF. The CDR3 bases are TGTGCCAGCAGCGTGGGACAGGGGGCCCAGCCCCAGCATTTT.

The chain uses TRBV28 and TRBJ1-2; 7 bases agree with TRBD1. The CDR3 covers 16 residues. V lost 4 bases, J lost 6 bases, and 14 bases stayed unmatched. The germline CDR1 and CDR2 sequences are MDHEN and SYDVKM. CDR3 DNA: TGTGCCAGCAGTTCTCCGACAGGGCTCACGGGGGATGGCTACACCTTC. As protein: CASSSPTGLTGDGYTF.

V gene TRBV13 combines with J gene TRBJ2-7, with a possible D match to TRBD2 (6 bases). V gave up 5 bases and J gave up 4 bases, with 18 bases separating them. Germline assignment: CDR1 PRHDT and CDR2 FYEKMQ (reference sequence). The CDR3 is 15 amino acids. The CDR3 protein is CASSLLISGKYEQYF. The CDR3 bases are TGTGCCAGCAGCCTTCTGATTAGCGGAAAATACGAGCAGTACTTC.

The V gene is TRBV5-1, the J gene TRBJ1-3; D is perhaps TRBD1 (5 bases). Germline CDR1 SGHRS, CDR2 YFSETQ. V gave up 0 bases and J gave up 4 bases, with 17 bases separating them. The CDR3 is 17 residues long. Written as DNA, the CDR3 is TGCGCCAGCAGCTTGGCCCCTTTCGGGGGAAGGGGAAACACCATATATTTT. Its translation is CASSLAPFGGRGNTIYF.

The J gene is TRBJ2-7, the V gene TRBV7-8; possibly TRBD2 for D (5 bases). The CDR3 runs 16 residues. Germline CDR1 SGHVS, CDR2 FQNEAQ. Deletions cut 5 bases from V and 6 bases from J, with 23 bases between. CDR3 DNA sequence: TGTGCCAGCAGCGCTCCACCGCGGGCTATACCGTCCGAGCAGTACTTC. It specifies CASSAPPRAIPSEQYF.

The chain links TRBV18 to TRBJ1-2, with TRBD1 identical over 7 bases. Germline-derived CDR1 and CDR2 are KGHSH and LQKENI. This CDR3 contains 14 residues. V lost 5 bases, J lost 2 bases, and 5 bases stayed unmatched. Written as DNA, the CDR3 is TGTGCCAGCTCATCGGGACAGCTCAACTATGGCTACACCTTC. Translation gives CASSSGQLNYGYTF.

This chain connects TRBV27 to TRBJ2-7; 12 positions agree with TRBD2. Unmatched junction bases numbered 18, after V lost 6 bases and J lost 0 bases. Germline V gene lookup returns CDR1 MNHEY and CDR2 SMNVEV (reference sequence). The CDR3 extends over 20 amino acids. The CDR3 coding sequence is TGTGCCAGCAGCTTTTTACCCCCGGGACTAGCGGGCCCTGGCTCCTACGAGCAGTACTTC. This gives the protein CASSFLPPGLAGPGSYEQYF.

This clone was observed a few times. The chain recombines TRBV11-2 with TRBJ2-7, with D tentatively TRBD1 (6 bases). CDR1 is SGHAT and CDR2 is FQNNGV in the germline V gene. Deletions cut 5 bases from V and 5 bases from J, with 10 bases between. The CDR3 sequence is 12 residues long. For the CDR3, the DNA is TGTGCCAGCAGCCGGACAGAGAACGAGCAGTACGTC. As protein: CASSRTENEQYV.